This entry concerns a single T cell receptor (beta chain). This receptor's antigen is unknown. Base qualities are not provided; no much larger clone lies one nucleotide away. The donors were healthy, HIV-negative adults with no recently reported acute infections or vaccinations. Every donor was a Caucasian adult living in Nashville, Tennessee, USA. CD4+ T cells were enriched through magnetic negative selection, after which naive cells were positively selected on CD45RA and the remaining negative fraction served as the memory subset. After blood collection by leukapheresis, PBMCs were isolated using Ficoll-Histopaque density gradient centrifugation and then cryopreserved in the vapor phase of liquid nitrogen. Analytical flow cytometry was used to check the purity and quantity of every magnetically sorted T cell population. Genomic DNA was isolated from each sorted fraction and quantified by UV absorbance on a Nanodrop 2000c.

Taken from the germline V gene, the CDR1 and CDR2 loops are MDHEN and SYDVKM. Clipping removes 8 bases from V and 1 base from J, with 13 as the unmatched junction base count. Counted from cysteine to phenylalanine, this CDR3 has 16 amino acids. Kept here is only the CDR3 DNA, which spans 48 bases and is read in frame from base 1. Using the deep immunoSEQ assay, TCR CDR3 regions were amplified from genomic DNA by multiplex PCR. Genomic DNA extracted from each cell subset was distributed evenly over all wells of several immunoSEQ 96-well plates, and each plate served as one replicate. Each replicate PCR for sorted subsets received roughly 0.2 ug genomic DNA, equal to tens of thousands of T cell genomes. Purified libraries were quantified with a Qubit 3.0 fluorometer, sized on a Bioanalyzer 2100, and re-quantified with the KAPA Library Quantification kit. Every immunoSEQ 96-well plate was sequenced on a separate single-read 150-cycle Illumina NextSeq 550 flow cell. On the study's bioinformatics: Because the immunoSEQ output held only junctional sequences and lacked quality scores, the filtering could not match the filtering applied to full-length reads. To assign V/J genes and CDR3, sequences were annotated using PyIR, a Python wrapper for IgBLAST v1.9, with IMGT germline references. Reads were filtered out if the reads had weak V/J assignments (E-value above 1e-6), no CDR3, stop codons, out-of-frame junctions, or ambiguous translated residues. V3J clonotypes were defined by identical inferred V gene, J gene, and CDR3 amino acid sequence. Percentage overlap between repertoires was calculated by dividing the number of shared unique clonotypes by the size of the smaller repertoire. Three approaches were used to assess repertoire richness: RTK rarefaction, the Chao1 estimator, and Recon v2.1 estimates of unobserved clonotypes. For all TCRbeta clonotypes obtained by the gDNA method from four donors, generation probabilities were computed with OLGA. TCRdb retrieved this table from immuneACCESS and kept in-frame rearrangements only. Not all clones are present; in checked studies, unresolved V genes account for under half, and no reason is known for the remainder. V and J calls and clone size are those listed in that table; D and trimming were worked out from the DNA. Present in this sample are roughly 1,500,000 clones, about 98.5% of which were seen just once. In total, the top ten clones hold 0.36% of the sample.

The entry originates in a study of shared clonotypes between healthy human individuals (dated by TCRdb to the early 2020s). For context, the study as a whole: Two women and a few men aged 18 to 49 years were included in the cohort. For each donor, CD4 naive and CD4 memory were each given three plates, CD8 naive was given two plates, and CD8 memory was given one plate. To estimate repertoire size and how much clonotype sharing occurs between individuals, the study deeply sequenced the blood TCR repertoires of roughly 5 healthy adults. Different laboratories and diverse techniques were used to prepare libraries and sequence TCR repertoires, to increase sequencing depth and limit assay-specific biases. Each donor's leukapheresis produced roughly between about 0.9 and 9.5 billion PBMCs.

Findings and caveats that apply to the study as a whole: Rarefaction of sorted-subset datasets indicated incomplete sequencing despite the large sequencing depth. The genetic and exposure-history diversity represented was limited by the small number of donors. Estimated clonotype richness was generally larger for naive than for memory subsets. Sharing across four donors was observed for around 5% of naive CD4, around 3.5% of naive CD8, 2.3% of memory CD4, and roughly 0.4% of memory CD8 clonotypes. Compared with non-shared clonotypes, clonotypes shared by all four sorted-subset donors had higher generation probabilities. Sampling was restricted to blood, and TCR repertoires in tissue are likely to differ from TCR repertoires in blood. Based on pairwise subsampling, the degree of clonotype sharing among donors was expected to be affected by sequencing depth.

The sequenced sample consisted of naive CD4+ T cells sorted from blood. The intended sense of this specimen's cell subset or site label: CD45RA+ positively selected. The sequence derives from a young man in good health. The chain was built from TRBV28 and TRBJ2-5, and 7 bases in between align with TRBD2. The CDR3 corresponds to CASATGGVGVQETQYF. The base sequence is TGTGCCAGCGCCACTGGGGGGGTGGGAGTCCAAGAGACCCAGTACTTC.